This TCR beta chain is from a study of T cell changes during pregnancy in multiple sclerosis. Profiling relied on immunoSEQ multiplex PCR, and the TCRdb table lists in-frame clones only, not all of them. Of more than 70,000 clones listed, 91% are singletons. Germline V gene data show CDR1 as MGHDK and CDR2 as SYGVNS. The trim removed 5 bases at V and 0 bases at J, leaving 9 bases unmatched. The CDR3 runs 17 residues. The chain employs TRBV25-1 and TRBJ2-1; 8 bases are a match to TRBD2. The sequence was collected from a female donor with multiple sclerosis, enrolled in a pregnancy study. The source material was peripheral blood, sampled before pregnancy. In DNA, the CDR3 is TGTGCCAGCAGTCCCTTGCAGCGGGGGAGCTCCTACAATGAGCAGTTCTTC. Protein product: CASSPLQRGSSYNEQFF.